Shown below are 2 T cell receptor beta chains from a single sample sequenced in a study of CD8 T cells in ankylosing spondylitis. TCRdb re-called the 5' RACE reads through MiXCR, storing one row per CDR3 protein. The profile shows hundreds of thousands of distinct CDR3 sequences, 20% to 30% of them singletons. Sample: blood, either unsorted or a sorted T cell fraction (not recorded which). The receptor set was obtained from a male donor with ankylosing spondylitis or in good health (not recorded which).

The chain's CDR3 is CSARDLGSSYEQYF. The CDR3 DNA reads as TGCAGTGCTAGAGATCTAGGGAGCTCCTACGAGCAGTACTTC. The chain combines TRBV20-1 with TRBJ2-7, with D maybe TRBD2 (5 bases). Looked up from germline, CDR1 is DFQATT and CDR2 is SNEGSKA (reference sequence). The CDR3 runs to 14 residues. Trimming left V 0 bases short and J 0 bases short, with 9 bases between.

This clonotype was seen ten or more times. The chain recombines TRBV6-1 with TRBJ2-7; no reliable D call. CDR3 length: 12 residues. V lost 1 base and J 7 bases, leaving 8 bases between the germline ends. Germline-derived CDR1 and CDR2 are MNHNS and SASEGT. This chain's CDR3 is CASSEVLLEQYF. CDR3 nucleotide sequence: TGTGCCAGCAGTGAAGTCCTCTTAGAGCAGTACTTC.